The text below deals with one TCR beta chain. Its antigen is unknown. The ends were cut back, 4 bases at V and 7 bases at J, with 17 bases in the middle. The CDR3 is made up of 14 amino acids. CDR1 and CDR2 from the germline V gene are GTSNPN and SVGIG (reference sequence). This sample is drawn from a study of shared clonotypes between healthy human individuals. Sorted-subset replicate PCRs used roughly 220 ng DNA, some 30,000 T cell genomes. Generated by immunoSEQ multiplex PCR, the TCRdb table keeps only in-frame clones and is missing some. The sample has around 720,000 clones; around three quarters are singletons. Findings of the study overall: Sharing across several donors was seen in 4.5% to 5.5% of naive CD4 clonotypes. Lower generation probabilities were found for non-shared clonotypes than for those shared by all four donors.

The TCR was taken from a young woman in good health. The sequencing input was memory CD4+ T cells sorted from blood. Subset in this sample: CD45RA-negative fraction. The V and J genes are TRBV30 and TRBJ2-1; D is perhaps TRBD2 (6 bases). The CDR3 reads CAWKGRWVSNEQFF. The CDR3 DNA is TGTGCCTGGAAAGGGAGGTGGGTTTCGAATGAGCAGTTCTTC.